This TCR beta chain appears in the sequencing data of a study of T cell responses to AZD1222 COVID-19 vaccine. The V and J ends lost 2 bases and 5 bases, in that order; junction bases with no gene match: 3. The CDR3 spans 14 residues. Germline V lookup: CDR1 LGHDT, CDR2 YNNKEL (reference sequence). The table came from immunoSEQ multiplex PCR; TCRdb's copy has only in-frame clones and leaves some out. The sample yields roughly 200,000 clones, roughly 92% seen once. This clone was seen a single time. The J gene is TRBJ2-3, the V gene TRBV3-1 (or the pseudogene TRBV3-2); 8 nucleotides match TRBD1. The material sequenced was peripheral blood, taken 28 days after the second AZD1222 dose. This TCR came from an adult who received the AZD1222 COVID-19 vaccine. The CDR3 region is CASSQPGGGDTQYF. The CDR3 DNA is TGTGCCAGCAGCCAACCAGGGGGCGGAGATACGCAGTATTTT.